This TCR beta chain was obtained from a study of cytomegalovirus exposure and HLA in healthy donors. Looked up from germline, CDR1 is MNHEY and CDR2 is SVGAGI. V lost 8 bases, J lost 10 bases, and 4 bases stayed unmatched. The length of the CDR3 is 12 residues. PCR used 60 Vbeta primers and 13 Jbeta primers. TCRdb keeps only in-frame clones here, not all; method: immunoSEQ multiplex PCR. This sample has fewer than 250,000 clones, with about 74% found just once. V usage is TRBV6-5 and J usage is TRBJ2-6; TRBD1 aligns across 8 bases. This sequence originates from a woman aged 25 to 39 in good health and CMV-seronegative. Sequenced sample: PBMCs. CDR3 protein: CASGQGHNVLTF. Written as DNA, the CDR3 is TGTGCCAGCGGACAGGGCCATAACGTCCTGACTTTC.